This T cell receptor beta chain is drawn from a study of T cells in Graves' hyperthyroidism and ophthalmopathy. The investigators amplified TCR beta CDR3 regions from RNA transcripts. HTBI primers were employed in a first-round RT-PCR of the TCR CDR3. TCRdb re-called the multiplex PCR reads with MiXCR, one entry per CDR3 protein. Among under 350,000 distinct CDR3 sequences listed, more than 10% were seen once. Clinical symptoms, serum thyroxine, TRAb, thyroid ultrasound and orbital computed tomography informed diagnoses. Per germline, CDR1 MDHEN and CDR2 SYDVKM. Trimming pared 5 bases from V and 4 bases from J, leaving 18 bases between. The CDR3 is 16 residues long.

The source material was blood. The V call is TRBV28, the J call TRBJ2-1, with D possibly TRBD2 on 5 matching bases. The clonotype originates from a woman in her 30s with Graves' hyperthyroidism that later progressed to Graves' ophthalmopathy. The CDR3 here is CASSTPGSFGYNEQFF. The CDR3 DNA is TGTGCCAGCAGTACGCCGGGGAGTTTTGGGTACAATGAGCAGTTCTTC.